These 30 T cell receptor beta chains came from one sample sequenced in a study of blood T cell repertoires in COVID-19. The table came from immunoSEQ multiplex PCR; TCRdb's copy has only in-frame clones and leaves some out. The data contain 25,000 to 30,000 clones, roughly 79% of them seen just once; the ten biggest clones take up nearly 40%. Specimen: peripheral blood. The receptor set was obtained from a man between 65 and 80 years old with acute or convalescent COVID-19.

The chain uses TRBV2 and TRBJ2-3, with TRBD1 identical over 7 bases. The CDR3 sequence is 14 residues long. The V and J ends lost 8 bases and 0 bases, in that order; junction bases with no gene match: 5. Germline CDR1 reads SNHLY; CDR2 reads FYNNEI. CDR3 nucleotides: TGTGCCAGCGGGAAGACAGGGAGCACAGATACGCAGTATTTT. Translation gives CASGKTGSTDTQYF.

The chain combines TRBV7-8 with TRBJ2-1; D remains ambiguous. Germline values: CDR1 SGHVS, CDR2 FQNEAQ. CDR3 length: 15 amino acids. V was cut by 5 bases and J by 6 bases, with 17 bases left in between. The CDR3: CASSRHTQVGNEQFF. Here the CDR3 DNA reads TGTGCCAGCAGCCGCCACACACAAGTTGGCAATGAGCAGTTCTTC.

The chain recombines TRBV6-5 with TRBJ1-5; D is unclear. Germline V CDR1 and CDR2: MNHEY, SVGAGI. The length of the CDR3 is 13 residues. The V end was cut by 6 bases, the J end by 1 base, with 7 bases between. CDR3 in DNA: TGTGCCAGCAGACGGGGAAGCAATCAGCCCCAGCATTTT. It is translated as CASRRGSNQPQHF.

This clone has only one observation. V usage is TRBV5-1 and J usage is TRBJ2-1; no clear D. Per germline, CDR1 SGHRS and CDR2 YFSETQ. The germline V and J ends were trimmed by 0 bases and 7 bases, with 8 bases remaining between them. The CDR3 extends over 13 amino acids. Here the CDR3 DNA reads TGCGCCAGCAGCTTGGACAGCCGGAATGAGCAGTTCTTC. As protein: CASSLDSRNEQFF. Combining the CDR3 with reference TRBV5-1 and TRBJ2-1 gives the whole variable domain KAGVTQTPRYLIKTRGQQVTLSCSPISGHRSVSWYQQTPGQGLQFLFEYFSETQRNKGNFPGRFSGRQFSNSRSEMNVSTLELGDSALYLCASSLDSRNEQFFGPGTRLTVL.

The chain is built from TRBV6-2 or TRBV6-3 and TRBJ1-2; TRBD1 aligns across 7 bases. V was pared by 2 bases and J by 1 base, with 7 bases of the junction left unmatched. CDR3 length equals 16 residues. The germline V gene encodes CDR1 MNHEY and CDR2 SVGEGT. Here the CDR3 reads CASSYPRDRLNYGYTF. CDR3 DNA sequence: TGTGCCAGCAGTTACCCAAGGGACAGACTTAACTATGGCTACACCTTC.

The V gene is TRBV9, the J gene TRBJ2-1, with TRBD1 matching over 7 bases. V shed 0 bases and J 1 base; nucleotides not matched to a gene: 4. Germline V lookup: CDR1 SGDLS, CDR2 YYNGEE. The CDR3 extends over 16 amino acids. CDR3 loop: CASSVVGGGSYNEQFF. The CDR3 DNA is TGTGCCAGCAGCGTAGTAGGGGGCGGGTCCTACAATGAGCAGTTCTTC.

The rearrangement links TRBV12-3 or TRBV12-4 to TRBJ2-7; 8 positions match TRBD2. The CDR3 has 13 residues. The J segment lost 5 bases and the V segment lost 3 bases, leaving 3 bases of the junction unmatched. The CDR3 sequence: CASSFEAGDEQYF. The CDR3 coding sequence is TGTGCCAGCAGTTTCGAAGCGGGAGACGAGCAGTACTTC.

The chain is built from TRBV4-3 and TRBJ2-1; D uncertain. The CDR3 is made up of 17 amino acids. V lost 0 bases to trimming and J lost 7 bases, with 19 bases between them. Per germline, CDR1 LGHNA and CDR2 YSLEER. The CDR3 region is CASSQELRVSSRNEQFF. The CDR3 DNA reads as TGCGCCAGCAGCCAAGAACTTCGAGTCAGTTCGCGGAATGAGCAGTTCTTC.

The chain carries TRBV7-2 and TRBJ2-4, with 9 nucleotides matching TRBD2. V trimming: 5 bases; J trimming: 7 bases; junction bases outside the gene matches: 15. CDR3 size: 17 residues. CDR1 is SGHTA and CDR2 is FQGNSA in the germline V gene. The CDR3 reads CASSPFSAGGPGNIQYF. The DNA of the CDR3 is TGTGCCAGCAGCCCCTTCTCGGCGGGAGGGCCTGGGAACATTCAGTACTTC.

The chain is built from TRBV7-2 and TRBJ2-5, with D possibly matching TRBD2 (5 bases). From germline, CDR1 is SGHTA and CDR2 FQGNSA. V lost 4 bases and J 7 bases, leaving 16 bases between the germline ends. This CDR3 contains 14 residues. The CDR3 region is CASSSYEGAGTQYF. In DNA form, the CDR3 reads TGTGCCAGCAGCTCTTACGAGGGTGCTGGGACCCAGTACTTC.

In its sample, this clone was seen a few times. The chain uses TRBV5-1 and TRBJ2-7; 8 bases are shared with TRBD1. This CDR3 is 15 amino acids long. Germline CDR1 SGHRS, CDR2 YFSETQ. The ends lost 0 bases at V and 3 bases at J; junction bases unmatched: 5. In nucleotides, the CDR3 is TGCGCCAGCAGCTTGGGCAGGGGGCGCGGCTACGAGCAGTACTTC. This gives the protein CASSLGRGRGYEQYF.

In DNA, the CDR3 is TGTGCCAGCAGTCCGGTTCCGGGACAGGCGAACACTGAAGCTTTCTTT. Translating gives CASSPVPGQANTEAFF. The chain uses TRBV7-2 and TRBJ1-1; TRBD1 matches 8 bases. The CDR3 covers 16 residues. Germline V CDR1 and CDR2: SGHTA, FQGNSA. V was clipped by 6 bases and J by 1 base; unmatched bases: 10.

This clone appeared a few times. CDR3 sequence reads: CASSLGTNQETQYF. In DNA form, the CDR3 reads TGCGCCAGCAGCTTGGGGACTAACCAAGAGACCCAGTACTTC. The chain couples TRBV5-1 to TRBJ2-5; D is perhaps TRBD2 (6 bases). The V end lost 0 bases, the J end lost 0 bases, and 6 bases lay between the germline ends. In germline, CDR1 is SGHRS, CDR2 YFSETQ. This CDR3 has 14 amino acids.

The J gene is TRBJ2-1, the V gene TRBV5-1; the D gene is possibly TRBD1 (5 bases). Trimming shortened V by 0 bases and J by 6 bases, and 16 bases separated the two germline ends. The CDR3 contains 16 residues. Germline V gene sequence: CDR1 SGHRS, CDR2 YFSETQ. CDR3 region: CASSLGGGLYVNEQFF. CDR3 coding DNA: TGCGCCAGCAGCTTGGGGGGCGGCCTATACGTCAATGAGCAGTTCTTC.

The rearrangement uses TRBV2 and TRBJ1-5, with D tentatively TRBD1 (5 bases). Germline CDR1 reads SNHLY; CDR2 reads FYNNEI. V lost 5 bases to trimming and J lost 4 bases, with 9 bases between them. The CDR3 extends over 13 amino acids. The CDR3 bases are TGTGCCAGCAGTCCAGGGTCAAATCAGCCCCAGCATTTT. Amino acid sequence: CASSPGSNQPQHF.

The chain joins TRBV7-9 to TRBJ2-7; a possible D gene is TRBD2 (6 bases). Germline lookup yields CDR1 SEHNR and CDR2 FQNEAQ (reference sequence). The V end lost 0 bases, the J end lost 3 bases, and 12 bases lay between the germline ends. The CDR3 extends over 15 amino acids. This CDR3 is CASSLAAGSNYEQYF. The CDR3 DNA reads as TGTGCCAGCAGCTTAGCGGCGGGGAGTAACTACGAGCAGTACTTC.

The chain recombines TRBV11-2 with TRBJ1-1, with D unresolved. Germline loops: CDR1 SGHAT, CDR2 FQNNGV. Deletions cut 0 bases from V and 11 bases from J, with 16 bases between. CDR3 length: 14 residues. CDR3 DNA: TGTGCCAGCAGCTTAGATCGTCGCGCTCTTCGGGCTTTCTTT. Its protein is CASSLDRRALRAFF.

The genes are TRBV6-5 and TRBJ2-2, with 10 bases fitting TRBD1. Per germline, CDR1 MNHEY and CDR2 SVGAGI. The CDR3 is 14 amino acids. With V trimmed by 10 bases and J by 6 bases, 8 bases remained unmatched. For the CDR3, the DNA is TGTGCCATATCCAGAGGGACAGGGGCCGGGGAGCTGTTTTTT. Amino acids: CAISRGTGAGELFF.

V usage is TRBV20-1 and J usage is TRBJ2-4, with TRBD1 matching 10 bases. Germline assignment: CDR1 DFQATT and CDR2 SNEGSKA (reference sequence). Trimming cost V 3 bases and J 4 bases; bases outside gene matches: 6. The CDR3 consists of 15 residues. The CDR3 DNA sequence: TGCAGTGCTAGTCCGGGACAGGGGTTTAAAAACATTCAGTACTTC. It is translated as CSASPGQGFKNIQYF.

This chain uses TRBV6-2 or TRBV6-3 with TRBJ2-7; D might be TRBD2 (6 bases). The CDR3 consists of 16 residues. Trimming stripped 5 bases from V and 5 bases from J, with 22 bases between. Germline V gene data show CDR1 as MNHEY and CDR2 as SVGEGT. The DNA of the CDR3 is TGTGCCAGCAGTAAGATTAGCGGCCTAGAGGTCAACGAGCAGTACTTC. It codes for CASSKISGLEVNEQYF.

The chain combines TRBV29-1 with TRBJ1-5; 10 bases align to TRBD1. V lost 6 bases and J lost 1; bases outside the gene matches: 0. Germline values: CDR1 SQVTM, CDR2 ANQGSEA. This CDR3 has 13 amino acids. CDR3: CSVGQGSNQPQHF. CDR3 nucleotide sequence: TGCAGCGTGGGACAGGGGAGCAATCAGCCCCAGCATTTT.

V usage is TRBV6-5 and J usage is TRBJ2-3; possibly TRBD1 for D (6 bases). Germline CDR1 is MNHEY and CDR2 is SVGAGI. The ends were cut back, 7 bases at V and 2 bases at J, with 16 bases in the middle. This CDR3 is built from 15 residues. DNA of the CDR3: TGTGCCAGCAATTCCGGGACACTGAACACAGATACGCAGTATTTT. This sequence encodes CASNSGTLNTDTQYF.

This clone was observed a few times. The CDR3 DNA is TGTGCCAGCAGCCCATACAGGACTAGCGGGGGGGGAAGCACAGATACGCAGTATTTT. This codes for CASSPYRTSGGGSTDTQYF. The rearrangement links TRBV3-1 (or the pseudogene TRBV3-2) to TRBJ2-3; 15 bases match TRBD2. This CDR3 comprises 19 residues. The V and J ends lost 4 bases and 0 bases, in that order; junction bases with no gene match: 8. Per the germline V gene, CDR1 is LGHDT and CDR2 is YNNKEL (reference sequence).

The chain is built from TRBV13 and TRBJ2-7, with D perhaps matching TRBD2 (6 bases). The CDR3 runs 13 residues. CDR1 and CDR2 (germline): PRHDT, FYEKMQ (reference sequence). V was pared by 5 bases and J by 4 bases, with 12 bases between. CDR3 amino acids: CASSPGVVYEQYF. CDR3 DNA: TGTGCCAGCAGCCCGGGGGTCGTATACGAGCAGTACTTC. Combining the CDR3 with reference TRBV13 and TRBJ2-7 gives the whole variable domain AAGVIQSPRHLIKEKRETATLKCYPIPRHDTVYWYQQGPGQDPQFLISFYEKMQSDKGSIPDRFSAQQFSDYHSELNMSSLELGDSALYFCASSPGVVYEQYFGPGTRLTVT.

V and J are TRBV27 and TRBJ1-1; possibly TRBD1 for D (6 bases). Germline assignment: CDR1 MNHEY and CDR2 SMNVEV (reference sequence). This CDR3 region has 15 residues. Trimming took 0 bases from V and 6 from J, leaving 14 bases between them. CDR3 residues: CASSLSRGQIAEAFF. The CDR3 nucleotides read TGTGCCAGCAGTTTATCGAGGGGACAAATAGCTGAAGCTTTCTTT.

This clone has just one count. In DNA, the CDR3 is TGTGCCAGCAGTGAATACTCTGGAAACACCATATATTTT. Encoded protein: CASSEYSGNTIYF. The J gene is TRBJ1-3, the V gene TRBV6-1; D unclear. CDR3 length equals 13 residues. The ends were cut back, 2 bases at V and 0 bases at J, with 2 bases in the middle. CDR1 is MNHNS and CDR2 is SASEGT in the germline V gene.

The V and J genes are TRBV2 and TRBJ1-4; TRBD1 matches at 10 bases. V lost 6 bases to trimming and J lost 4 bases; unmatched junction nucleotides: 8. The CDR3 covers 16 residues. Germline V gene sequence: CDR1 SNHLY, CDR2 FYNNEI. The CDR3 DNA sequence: TGTGCCAGCAGAGGGACAGGGGTTTCATATAATGAAAAACTGTTTTTT. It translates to CASRGTGVSYNEKLFF.

CDR3: CASSLYLSRDKIYEQYF. The CDR3 DNA is TGTGCCAGCAGCTTGTACCTTTCCCGGGACAAGATCTACGAGCAGTACTTC. This sequence joins TRBV7-2 and TRBJ2-7; a weak D match, TRBD1 (6 bases). The germline gives CDR1 SGHTA, CDR2 FQGNSA. Trimming removed 3 bases at V and 3 bases at J, with 21 bases between. CDR3 length equals 17 residues. Looking up the rest from reference TRBV7-2 and TRBJ2-7 gives the full variable domain: GAGVSQSPSNKVTEKGKDVELRCDPISGHTALYWYRQSLGQGLEFLIYFQGNSAPDKSGLPSDRFSAERTGGSVSTLTIQRTQQEDSAVYLCASSLYLSRDKIYEQYFGPGTRLTVT.

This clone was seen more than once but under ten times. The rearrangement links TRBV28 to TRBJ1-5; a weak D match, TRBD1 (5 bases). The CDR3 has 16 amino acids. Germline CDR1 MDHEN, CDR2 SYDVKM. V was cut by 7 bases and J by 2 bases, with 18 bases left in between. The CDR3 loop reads CASTYRGFSGNQPQHF. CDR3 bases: TGTGCCAGCACTTATCGGGGGTTTTCGGGCAATCAGCCCCAGCATTTT.

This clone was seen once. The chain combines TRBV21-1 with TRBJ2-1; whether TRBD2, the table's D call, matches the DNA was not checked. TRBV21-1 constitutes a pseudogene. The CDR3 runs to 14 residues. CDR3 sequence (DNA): TGTGCCAGCACCGGGGGGACTAACAACCCTGAGCAGTTCTTC. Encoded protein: CASTGGTNNPEQFF.